The text below deals with one T cell receptor (beta chain). The CDR3 has 15 residues. V lost 0 bases, J lost 0 bases, and 9 bases lay in between. Looked up from germline, CDR1 is SGHKS and CDR2 is YYEKEE (reference sequence). The data derive from a study of early T cells in non-severe SARS-CoV-2 infection. Attached unique molecular identifiers marked individual cDNA molecules. TCRdb passed the 5' RACE reads through MiXCR, listing each CDR3 protein once. The table has approximately 69,000 distinct CDR3 sequences, 9% to 15% seen once. V and J are TRBV5-5 and TRBJ1-1, with TRBD1 as a possible D gene (6 bases). This clonotype originated in an adult who was a healthcare worker with PCR-confirmed SARS-CoV-2 infection or an uninfected control (not recorded which). Input material: whole blood. The CDR3 is CASSLARGLNTEAFF. CDR3 coding DNA: TGTGCCAGCAGCTTGGCCAGGGGCTTGAACACTGAAGCTTTCTTT.